This T cell receptor beta chain derives from a study of blood T cell repertoires in COVID-19. Study as a whole: The United States, Italy and Spain provided the acute and convalescent COVID-19 samples. T cells, B-cell-depleted T cells, or PBMCs supplied cDNA or gDNA.

Methods used by the authors: It was from reference gene primer amplification that nucleated cell counts were estimated. Sequencing used immunoSEQ multiplex PCR; TCRdb keeps in-frame clones, though not all of them. From that table come the V and J calls and clone size; the DNA was used to work out D and trimming. The sample records 60,000 or so clones, 78% being singletons. There are a few counts of this clone. The CDR3 runs 15 residues. Per germline, CDR1 SGHNT and CDR2 YENEEA. Losses at the gene ends were 5 bases for V and 1 base for J; bases not matched to a gene: 6. The chain has TRBV11-3 and TRBJ1-1; 8 nucleotides line up with TRBD1. The sequence came from a human donor in a cohort sampled during active COVID-19. The specimen was peripheral blood. This chain's CDR3 is CASSPEDRGNTEAFF. CDR3 in DNA: TGTGCCAGCAGCCCGGAAGACAGGGGGAACACTGAAGCTTTCTTT.